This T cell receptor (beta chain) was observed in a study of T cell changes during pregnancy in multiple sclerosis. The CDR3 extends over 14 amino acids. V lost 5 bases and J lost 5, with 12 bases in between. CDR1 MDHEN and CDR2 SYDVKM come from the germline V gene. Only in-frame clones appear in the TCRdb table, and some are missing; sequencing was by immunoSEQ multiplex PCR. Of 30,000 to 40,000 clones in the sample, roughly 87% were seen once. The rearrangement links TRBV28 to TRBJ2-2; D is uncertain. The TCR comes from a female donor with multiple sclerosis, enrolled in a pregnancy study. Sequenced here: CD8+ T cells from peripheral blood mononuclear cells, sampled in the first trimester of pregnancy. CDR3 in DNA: TGTGCCAGCAGTCTTCTAGGTTCGACCGGGGAGCTGTTTTTT. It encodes CASSLLGSTGELFF.